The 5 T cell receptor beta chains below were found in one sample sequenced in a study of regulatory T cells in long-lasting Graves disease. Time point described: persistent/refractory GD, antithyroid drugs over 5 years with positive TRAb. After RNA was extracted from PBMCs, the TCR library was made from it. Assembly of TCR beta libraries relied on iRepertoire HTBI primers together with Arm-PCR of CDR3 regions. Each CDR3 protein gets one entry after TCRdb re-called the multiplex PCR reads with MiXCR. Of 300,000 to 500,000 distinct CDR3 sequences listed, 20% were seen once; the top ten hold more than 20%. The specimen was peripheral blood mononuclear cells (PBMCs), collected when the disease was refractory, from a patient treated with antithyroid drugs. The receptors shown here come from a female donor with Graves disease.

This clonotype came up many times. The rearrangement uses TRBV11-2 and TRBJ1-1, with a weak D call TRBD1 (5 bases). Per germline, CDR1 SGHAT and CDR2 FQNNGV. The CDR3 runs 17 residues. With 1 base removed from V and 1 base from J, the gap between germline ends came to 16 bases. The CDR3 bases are TGTGCCAGCAGCTTAGCAAAATGTGGGGCCCAGAACACTGAAGCTTTCTTT. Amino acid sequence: CASSLAKCGAQNTEAFF.

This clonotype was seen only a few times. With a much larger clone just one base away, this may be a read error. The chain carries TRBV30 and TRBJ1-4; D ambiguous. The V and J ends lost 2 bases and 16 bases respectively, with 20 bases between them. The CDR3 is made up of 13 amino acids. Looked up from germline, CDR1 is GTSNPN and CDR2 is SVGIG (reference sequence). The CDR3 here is CAWSYGLSAQPFF. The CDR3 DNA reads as TGTGCCTGGAGTTACGGACTGTCTGCACAGCCGTTTTTT.

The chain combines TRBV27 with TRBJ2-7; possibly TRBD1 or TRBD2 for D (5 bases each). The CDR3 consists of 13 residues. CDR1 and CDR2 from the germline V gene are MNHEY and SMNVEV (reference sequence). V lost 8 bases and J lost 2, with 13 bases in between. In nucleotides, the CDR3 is TGTGCCAGCCGCTCCCGGGGACCCTACGAGCAGTACTTC. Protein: CASRSRGPYEQYF.

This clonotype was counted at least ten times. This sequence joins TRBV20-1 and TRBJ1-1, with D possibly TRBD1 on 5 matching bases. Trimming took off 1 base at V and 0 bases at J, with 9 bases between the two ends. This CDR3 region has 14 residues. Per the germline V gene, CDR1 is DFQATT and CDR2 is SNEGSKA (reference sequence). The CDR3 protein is CSARGGGMNTEAFF. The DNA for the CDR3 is TGCAGTGCTAGAGGGGGGGGTATGAACACTGAAGCTTTCTTT.

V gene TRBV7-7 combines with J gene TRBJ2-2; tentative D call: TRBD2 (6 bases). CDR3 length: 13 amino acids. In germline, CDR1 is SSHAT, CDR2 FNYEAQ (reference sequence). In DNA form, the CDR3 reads TGTGCTAGCCGCGCGGGAAGGACCGGGGAGCTGTTTTTT. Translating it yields CASRAGRTGELFF.